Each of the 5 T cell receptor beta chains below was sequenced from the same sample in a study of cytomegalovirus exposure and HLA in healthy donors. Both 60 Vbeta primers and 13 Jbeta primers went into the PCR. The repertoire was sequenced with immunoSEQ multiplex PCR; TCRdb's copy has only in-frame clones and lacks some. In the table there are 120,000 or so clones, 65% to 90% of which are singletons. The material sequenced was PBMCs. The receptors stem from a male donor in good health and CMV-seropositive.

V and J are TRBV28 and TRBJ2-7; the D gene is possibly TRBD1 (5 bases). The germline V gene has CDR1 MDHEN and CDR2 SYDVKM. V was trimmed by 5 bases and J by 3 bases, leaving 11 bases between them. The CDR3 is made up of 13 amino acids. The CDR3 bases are TGTGCCAGCAGTCTGACAGAAAACTACGAGCAGTACTTC. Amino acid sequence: CASSLTENYEQYF.

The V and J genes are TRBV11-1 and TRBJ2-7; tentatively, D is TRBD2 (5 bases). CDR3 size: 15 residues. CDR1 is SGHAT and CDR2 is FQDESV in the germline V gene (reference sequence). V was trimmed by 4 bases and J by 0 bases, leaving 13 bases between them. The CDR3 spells CASSSGVESSYEQYF. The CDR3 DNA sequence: TGTGCCAGCAGCTCCGGGGTGGAGAGCTCCTACGAGCAGTACTTC. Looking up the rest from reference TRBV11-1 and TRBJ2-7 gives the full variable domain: EAEVAQSPRYKITEKSQAVAFWCDPISGHATLYWYRQILGQGPELLVQFQDESVVDDSQLPKDRFSAERLKGVDSTLKIQPAELGDSAMYLCASSSGVESSYEQYFGPGTRLTVT.

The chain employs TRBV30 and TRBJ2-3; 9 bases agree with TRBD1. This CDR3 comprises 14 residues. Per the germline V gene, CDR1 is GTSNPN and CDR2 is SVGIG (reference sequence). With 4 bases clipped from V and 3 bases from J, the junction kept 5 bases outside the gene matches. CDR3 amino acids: CAWTRDRATDTQYF. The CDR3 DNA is TGTGCCTGGACCCGGGACAGGGCTACAGATACGCAGTATTTT.

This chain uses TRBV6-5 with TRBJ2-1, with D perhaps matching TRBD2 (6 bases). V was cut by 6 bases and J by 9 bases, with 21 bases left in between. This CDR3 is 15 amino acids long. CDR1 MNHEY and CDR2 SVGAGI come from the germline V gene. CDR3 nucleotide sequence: TGTGCCAGCAGGGACGGGAGTTTTGGCAGCAGTGAGCAGTTCTTC. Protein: CASRDGSFGSSEQFF.

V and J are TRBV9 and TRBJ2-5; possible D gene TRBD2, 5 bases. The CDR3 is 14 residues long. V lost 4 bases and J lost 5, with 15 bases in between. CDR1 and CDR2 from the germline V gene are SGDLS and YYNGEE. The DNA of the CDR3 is TGTGCCAGCAGCAATTGGGAGCGAGGGGAGACCCAGTACTTC. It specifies CASSNWERGETQYF.